The 23 T cell receptor beta chains in this list originate from one sample, sequenced in a study of T cells in Graves' hyperthyroidism and ophthalmopathy (dated by TCRdb to between 2017 and 2020). The library was prepared using multiplex PCR. Sequenced on an Illumina HiSeq 2000. TCR beta CDR3 regions were amplified from RNA transcripts. For the first round of RT-PCR on the TCR CDR3, the HTBI primer set was used together with the Qiagen OneStep RT-PCR kit. The public sequencing data were trimmed at Q25 with fastp and processed into clonotypes with MiXCR by TCRdb, which kept only in-frame beta chains. Each record represents a unique CDR3 protein, reported with the most common genes and DNA among its rows. In this sample the table shows around 300,000 distinct CDR3 sequences, roughly an eighth of which occur a single time. Jointly, the top ten make up roughly 7.7% of the sample. Input material: blood. The receptor set was obtained from a woman aged 40 to 55 with Graves' hyperthyroidism.

This clonotype was recorded once. The chain has TRBV11-1 and TRBJ2-1, with 11 nucleotides matching TRBD2. The germline gives CDR1 SGHAT, CDR2 FQDESV (reference sequence). The ends lost 5 bases at V and 3 bases at J; junction bases unmatched: 21. CDR3 length equals 21 residues. The CDR3: CASSPPPPRKGGLAVYNEQFF. CDR3 DNA: TGTGCCAGCAGCCCACCTCCGCCGCGGAAGGGGGGACTAGCGGTCTACAATGAGCAGTTCTTC.

The chain carries TRBV4-2 and TRBJ1-2, with 10 bases lining up with TRBD1. Trimming at V came to 2 bases and at J to 8 bases, leaving 11 bases not matched to a gene. CDR1 is LGHNA, CDR2 YNFKEQ, per germline. The CDR3 contains 16 residues. The CDR3 reads CASSQTPTGGAGGYTF. The DNA for the CDR3 is TGTGCCAGCAGCCAAACCCCGACAGGGGGCGCTGGGGGCTACACCTTC.

This clonotype has at least ten counts. CDR3 coding DNA: TGTGCCAGCAGTTTAGTAGGGGGAGTCTGGGGCTACACCTTC. Its translation is CASSLVGGVWGYTF. This chain connects TRBV12-3 or TRBV12-4 to TRBJ1-2; perhaps TRBD1 as D (6 bases). V was shortened by 1 base and J by 8 bases, with 14 bases between the two germline ends. The length of the CDR3 is 14 residues.

This clonotype was counted many times. The chain has TRBV27 and TRBJ1-1, with D possibly matching TRBD1 (6 bases). Between the trimmed V and J ends, which lost 5 bases and 4 bases, there was a span of 17 bases. The CDR3 is 15 residues long. In germline, CDR1 is MNHEY, CDR2 SMNVEV (reference sequence). The CDR3 coding sequence is TGTGCCAGCAGTCGGGGGACACGGAGGGGCACTGAAGCTTTCTTT. It yields the protein CASSRGTRRGTEAFF.

This clonotype has at least ten counts. The V gene is TRBV5-1, the J gene TRBJ1-5; the D gene is possibly TRBD1 (6 bases). The CDR3 totals 15 residues. V lost 2 bases, J lost 4 bases, and 13 bases lay in between. Germline V gene lookup returns CDR1 SGHRS and CDR2 YFSETQ. DNA for the CDR3: TGCGCCAGCAGCTTTTACAGGGAGGCAAATCAGCCCCAGCATTTT. This translates into CASSFYREANQPQHF.

In this sample, this clonotype turned up many times. V and J are TRBV12-3 or TRBV12-4 and TRBJ2-1; 10 bases fit TRBD2. The length of the CDR3 is 16 residues. Germline trimming cut 7 bases from V and 7 bases from J; bases unmatched to any gene: 13. The CDR3 DNA follows: TGTGCCAGCACCTTTAGCGGGAGGTCCCGGGGGAATGAGCAGTTCTTC. It yields the protein CASTFSGRSRGNEQFF.

This clonotype was counted ten times or more. The chain employs TRBV3-1 and TRBJ2-3; 10 nucleotides match TRBD2. Germline CDR1 LGHDT, CDR2 YNNKEL (reference sequence). CDR3 length: 15 amino acids. The V and J ends lost 4 bases and 6 bases, in that order; junction bases with no gene match: 7. CDR3 residues: CASSRLAGEGDTQYF. CDR3 nucleotide sequence: TGTGCCAGCAGCCGACTAGCGGGCGAAGGGGATACGCAGTATTTT.

In its sample, this clonotype was seen many times. This chain joins TRBV12-3 or TRBV12-4 and TRBJ1-1; D is undetermined. Trimming removed 7 bases at V and 4 bases at J, with 7 bases between. The CDR3 spans 11 residues. DNA for the CDR3: TGTGCCAGCACCCCGGGCACTGAAGCTTTCTTT. It yields the protein CASTPGTEAFF.

This sequence joins TRBV11-3 and TRBJ2-7; tentative D call: TRBD1 (6 bases). This CDR3 spans 15 amino acids. V was cut by 0 bases and J by 2 bases, with 11 bases left in between. Looked up from germline, CDR1 is SGHNT and CDR2 is YENEEA. CDR3 sequence reads: CASSLEAGDTYEQYF. CDR3 DNA: TGTGCCAGCAGCTTAGAGGCAGGGGATACCTACGAGCAGTACTTC.

This clonotype was seen repeatedly, ten times or more. The chain has TRBV30 and TRBJ1-3; D not resolved. Germline CDR1 reads GTSNPN; CDR2 reads SVGIG (reference sequence). Trimming removed 4 bases at V and 4 bases at J, with 11 bases between. The CDR3 has 13 residues. The CDR3 coding sequence is TGTGCCTGGACCGCCCCCCAAGGAAACACCATATATTTT. Amino acid sequence: CAWTAPQGNTIYF.

This clonotype was recorded at least ten times. The chain uses TRBV7-2 and TRBJ2-3; 7 bases are a match to TRBD2. V shed 2 bases and J 5 bases; nucleotides not matched to a gene: 7. Germline-derived CDR1 and CDR2 are SGHTA and FQGNSA. This CDR3 contains 15 residues. The CDR3 reads CASSLSGGSQDTQYF. CDR3 sequence (DNA): TGTGCCAGCAGCTTATCTGGCGGGAGCCAAGATACGCAGTATTTT.

The chain combines TRBV13 with TRBJ2-7; the match to TRBD2 covers 12 bases. The CDR3 runs 16 residues. The ends lost 6 bases at V and 2 bases at J; junction bases unmatched: 8. CDR1 is PRHDT, CDR2 FYEKMQ, per germline (reference sequence). Written as DNA, the CDR3 is TGTGCCAGCAGTTTCCCCGGACTAGCGGGGACCTACGAGCAGTACTTC. It encodes CASSFPGLAGTYEQYF.

This clonotype has ten or more counts. Here the CDR3 DNA reads TGTGCCAGCAGTGAAGCGGAACAAAACATTCAGTACTTC. This sequence encodes CASSEAEQNIQYF. The chain recombines TRBV6-1 with TRBJ2-4; unclear D gene. The CDR3 loop spans 13 amino acids. V was pared by 0 bases and J by 5 bases, with 5 bases between. The germline CDR1 and CDR2 sequences are MNHNS and SASEGT.

There are a few counts of this clonotype. The V call is TRBV19, the J call TRBJ1-5, with unresolved D. Germline V gene lookup returns CDR1 LNHDA and CDR2 SQIVND (reference sequence). CDR3 length equals 14 residues. V was cut by 3 bases and J by 3 bases, with 9 bases left in between. The CDR3 DNA reads TGTGCCAGTAGTATGGGGAGGAACAATCAGCCCCAGCATTTT. This codes for CASSMGRNNQPQHF.

This clonotype was detected ten times or more. This sequence joins TRBV2 and TRBJ2-7; 7 bases fit TRBD2. Germline V gene lookup returns CDR1 SNHLY and CDR2 FYNNEI. The CDR3 totals 13 residues. Trimming at V came to 8 bases and at J to 1 base, leaving 5 bases not matched to a gene. The CDR3 reads CASWTRGSYEQYF. CDR3 bases: TGTGCCAGCTGGACTAGAGGATCCTACGAGCAGTACTTC.

This clonotype appeared many times. The CDR3 DNA reads as TGTGCCAGCAGTGGAGCCCAACTGTTTTTT. This translates into CASSGAQLFF. The J gene is TRBJ1-4, the V gene TRBV6-1, with unresolved D. Germline V lookup: CDR1 MNHNS, CDR2 SASEGT. This CDR3 contains 10 residues. The ends were cut back, 4 bases at V and 12 bases at J, with 6 bases in the middle.

This clonotype was seen many times. The CDR3 sequence: CASREQNGETQYF. Written as DNA, the CDR3 is TGTGCCAGCAGAGAACAGAACGGGGAGACCCAGTACTTC. V gene TRBV6-1 combines with J gene TRBJ2-5; D remains unclear. The V gene's germline CDR1 is MNHNS and CDR2 SASEGT. There are 13 residues in the CDR3. Trimming pared 6 bases from V and 5 bases from J, leaving 13 bases between.

V is TRBV9 and J is TRBJ2-1; 12 nucleotides line up with TRBD2. The CDR3 runs 15 residues. The trim removed 0 bases at V and 8 bases at J, leaving 3 bases unmatched. The germline gives CDR1 SGDLS, CDR2 YYNGEE. CDR3 residues: CASSVARLAGDEQFF. Here the CDR3 DNA reads TGTGCCAGCAGCGTAGCTCGACTAGCGGGAGATGAGCAGTTCTTC.

This clonotype has a count of ten or more. The chain combines TRBV5-1 with TRBJ2-3, with 7 bases lining up with TRBD1. The germline CDR1 and CDR2 sequences are SGHRS and YFSETQ. The CDR3 runs to 15 residues. J lost 3 bases, V lost 4 bases, and 8 bases had no gene match. This chain's CDR3 is CASSHPGQRTDTQYF. The CDR3 bases are TGCGCCAGCAGCCACCCGGGACAGAGAACAGATACGCAGTATTTT.

This chain uses TRBV25-1 with TRBJ2-1; D is unresolved. Looked up from germline, CDR1 is MGHDK and CDR2 is SYGVNS. The CDR3 loop spans 13 amino acids. V lost 4 bases, J lost 3 bases, and 7 bases lay in between. The DNA for the CDR3 is TGTGCCAGCAGTGGACCGCACTACAATGAGCAGTTCTTC. Encoded protein: CASSGPHYNEQFF.

V gene TRBV20-1 combines with J gene TRBJ1-2; a weak D match, TRBD1 (5 bases). The V end was cut by 0 bases, the J end by 8 bases, with 19 bases between. Per the germline V gene, CDR1 is DFQATT and CDR2 is SNEGSKA (reference sequence). The CDR3 is 15 residues long. The CDR3 coding sequence is TGCAGTGCTAGAGATATGGGGAGGGGAGAGGTAGGCTACACCTTC. Protein product: CSARDMGRGEVGYTF.

In this sample, this clonotype turned up many times. The chain couples TRBV20-1 to TRBJ1-5; maybe TRBD1 (6 bases). The length of the CDR3 is 11 residues. V lost 5 bases and J lost 6, with 8 bases in between. Germline CDR1 DFQATT, CDR2 SNEGSKA (reference sequence). CDR3 residues: CSALDSQPQHF. The DNA of the CDR3 is TGCAGTGCTCTGGACAGTCAGCCCCAGCATTTT.

This clonotype was seen many times. This chain connects TRBV12-3 or TRBV12-4 to TRBJ1-2, with a tentative D call TRBD1 (6 bases). V gave up 5 bases and J gave up 4 bases, with 14 bases separating them. The CDR3 runs to 14 residues. CDR3 DNA: TGTGCCAGCAGTCCTCCCGGGACAACCTATGGCTACACCTTC. It specifies CASSPPGTTYGYTF.